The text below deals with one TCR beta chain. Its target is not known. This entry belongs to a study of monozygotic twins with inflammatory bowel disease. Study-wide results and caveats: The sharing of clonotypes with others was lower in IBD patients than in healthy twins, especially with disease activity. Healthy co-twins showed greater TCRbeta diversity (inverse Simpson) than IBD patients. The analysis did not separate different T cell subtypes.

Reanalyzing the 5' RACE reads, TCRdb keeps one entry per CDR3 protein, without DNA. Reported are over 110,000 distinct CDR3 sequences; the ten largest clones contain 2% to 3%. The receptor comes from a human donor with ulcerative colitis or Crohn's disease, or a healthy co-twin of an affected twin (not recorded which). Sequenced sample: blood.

Here the CDR3 reads CSAHGRTNEKLFF. This sequence joins TRBV20-1 and TRBJ1-4. CDR3 length equals 13 residues. The germline CDR1 and CDR2 sequences are DFQATT and SNEGSKA (reference sequence).